What follows are 3 T cell receptor beta chains derived from one specimen sequenced in a study of neoadjuvant anti-PD-1 for oral cavity cancer. Profiled with immunoSEQ multiplex PCR; TCRdb holds only in-frame clones, not every one. The repertoire holds 12,000 or so clones, with 71% as singletons. The sample's time point: after neoadjuvant nivolumab, at surgical resection. The sample in question was PBMCs, obtained after nivolumab (anti-PD-1) treatment. The receptors originated from a person between 35 and 79 years old with oral cavity squamous cell carcinoma.

The chain recombines TRBV11-2 with TRBJ1-2, with D tentatively TRBD1 (5 bases). CDR3 length: 13 residues. The V gene lost 5 bases and the J gene lost 8 bases, with 15 bases spanning the gap. Germline CDR1 and CDR2: SGHAT and FQNNGV. CDR3 residues: CASSKLGERGYTF. The CDR3 nucleotides are TGTGCCAGCAGCAAACTGGGGGAGAGAGGCTACACCTTC.

The chain recombines TRBV5-1 with TRBJ2-2, with 12 bases aligning to TRBD2. Germline CDR1 SGHRS, CDR2 YFSETQ. The CDR3 sequence is 17 residues long. The V gene end was trimmed by 4 bases and the J gene end by 3 bases; junction bases not matched to a gene: 7. CDR3 coding DNA: TGCGCCAGCAGCCCTAGACTAGCGGGAGACTACACCGGGGAGCTGTTTTTT. This gives the protein CASSPRLAGDYTGELFF.

The gene calls are TRBV5-1 and TRBJ1-1, with D possibly being TRBD1 (6 bases). CDR3 size: 13 residues. V lost 4 bases to trimming and J lost 11 bases, with 18 bases between them. Germline V gene data show CDR1 as SGHRS and CDR2 as YFSETQ. CDR3 bases: TGCGCCAGCAGCCAGGCGGGGGCCGGGTGGGCTTTCTTT. Its translation is CASSQAGAGWAFF.